This T cell receptor beta chain was obtained from a study of blood T cell repertoires in COVID-19. CDR1 and CDR2 (germline): SGHDN, FVKESK. The CDR3 extends over 15 amino acids. V lost 2 bases, J lost 8 bases, and 6 bases stayed unmatched. TCRdb's table, derived via immunoSEQ multiplex PCR, lists solely in-frame clones and lacks some. Of roughly 260,000 clones detected, about nine tenths appear once; the ten largest clones hold under 3%. This rearrangement joins TRBV14 to TRBJ1-4; 9 nucleotides match TRBD1. Sequenced: peripheral blood. This clonotype originated in a young adult with COVID-19, enrolled during active disease. CDR3 in DNA: TGTGCCAGCAGCCAAAGCCTGGACAGGGGAGAAAAACTGTTTTTT. This translates into CASSQSLDRGEKLFF.